The 18 T cell receptor beta chains below come from one sample, sequenced in a study of beta chain features in type 1 diabetes. No antigen has been identified for these receptors. Reverse transcription of all isolated RNA meant that expressed TCRB transcripts were sequenced. Profiling relied on immunoSEQ multiplex PCR, and the TCRdb table lists in-frame clones only, not all of them. The data show around 260,000 clones, approximately 20% seen once. Notes on the study in general: Significant though moderate, a shortening of TCRB CDR3s appeared in all four CD4+ subsets of Type 1 diabetes patients.

Material for sequencing was naive CD4+ T cells from blood. These receptor sequences come from a woman in her forties with type 1 diabetes.

V and J are TRBV15 and TRBJ2-7; possibly TRBD2 for D (6 bases). V lost 3 bases to trimming and J lost 3 bases, with 9 bases between them. The CDR3 runs to 13 residues. CDR1 LNHNV and CDR2 YYDKDF come from the germline V gene (reference sequence). The CDR3 is CATSREGGYEQYF. In nucleotides, the CDR3 is TGTGCCACCAGCAGGGAGGGTGGCTACGAGCAGTACTTC. Together with reference TRBV15 and TRBJ2-7, the CDR3 gives the full variable domain: DAMVIQNPRYQVTQFGKPVTLSCSQTLNHNVMYWYQQKSSQAPKLLFHYYDKDFNNEADTPDNFQSRRPNTSFCFLDIRSPGLGDTAMYLCATSREGGYEQYFGPGTRLTVT.

This clone was seen more than once but under ten times. CDR3 region: CASSTTGEVYGYTF. Written as DNA, the CDR3 is TGTGCCAGCAGCACTACAGGGGAAGTCTATGGCTACACCTTC. The chain uses TRBV6-5 and TRBJ1-2; TRBD1 matches 7 bases. The CDR3 extends over 14 amino acids. Germline assignment: CDR1 MNHEY and CDR2 SVGAGI. V was clipped by 6 bases and J by 4 bases; unmatched bases: 8.

The chain employs TRBV27 and TRBJ2-5; 8 positions agree with TRBD2. This CDR3 region has 16 residues. Germline loops: CDR1 MNHEY, CDR2 SMNVEV (reference sequence). Trimming took 1 base from V and 4 from J; bases not matched to a gene: 8. CDR3 sequence: CASSLWSGGARETQYF. The CDR3 DNA reads TGTGCCAGCAGTTTATGGTCCGGGGGGGCCCGAGAGACCCAGTACTTC.

This clone was observed a few times. The chain employs TRBV4-2 and TRBJ2-7; D perhaps matches TRBD1 (5 bases). Trimming removed 0 bases from V and 2 bases from J, with 11 bases in between. CDR1 is LGHNA, CDR2 YNFKEQ, per germline. CDR3 length: 15 amino acids. This CDR3 reads CASSQDLAGTYEQYF. In nucleotides, the CDR3 is TGTGCCAGCAGCCAAGATCTGGCAGGGACCTACGAGCAGTACTTC.

V gene TRBV5-1 combines with J gene TRBJ1-1; 8 nucleotides align to TRBD1. Germline V gene lookup returns CDR1 SGHRS and CDR2 YFSETQ. This CDR3 is 16 amino acids long. V shed 1 base and J 0 bases; nucleotides not matched to a gene: 5. The CDR3 loop reads CASSLRTGPVNTEAFF. Written as DNA, the CDR3 is TGCGCCAGCAGCTTGCGGACAGGGCCGGTGAACACTGAAGCTTTCTTT.

The V call is TRBV6-5, the J call TRBJ1-2, with D unclear. V lost 5 bases to trimming and J lost 7 bases, with 17 bases between them. The CDR3 covers 14 residues. Per the germline V gene, CDR1 is MNHEY and CDR2 is SVGAGI. The CDR3 region is CASSPYPLAAGYTF. The CDR3, as DNA: TGTGCCAGCAGTCCCTACCCCCTCGCCGCTGGCTACACCTTC.

The chain has TRBV29-1 and TRBJ2-3; 12 nucleotides match TRBD2. The CDR3 runs to 15 residues. Germline trimming cut 6 bases from V and 0 bases from J; bases unmatched to any gene: 4. The germline V gene has CDR1 SQVTM and CDR2 ANQGSEA. The CDR3 coding sequence is TGCAGCGTCGACGGGACTAGCGGGAGCACAGATACGCAGTATTTT. Its translation is CSVDGTSGSTDTQYF.

This clone was found a few times. The rearrangement links TRBV5-1 to TRBJ1-1, with D uncertain. The CDR3 length is 13 residues. The germline V gene encodes CDR1 SGHRS and CDR2 YFSETQ. The ends were cut back, 6 bases at V and 4 bases at J, with 13 bases in the middle. The CDR3 coding sequence is TGCGCCAGCATTGACGGGGTGGGCACTGAAGCTTTCTTT. Translation gives CASIDGVGTEAFF.

The CDR3 region is CASSQDERVLLGAFF. As DNA, the CDR3 is TGCGCCAGCAGCCAAGATGAGAGGGTGTTACTCGGAGCTTTCTTT. The rearrangement links TRBV4-3 to TRBJ1-1, with D hard to call. The CDR3 has 15 residues. With 0 bases removed from V and 10 bases from J, the gap between germline ends came to 18 bases. Per germline, CDR1 LGHNA and CDR2 YSLEER.

The table lists this clone with a count of one. The chain uses TRBV5-1 and TRBJ2-5; 8 nucleotides agree with TRBD1. This CDR3 is 14 amino acids long. Germline-derived CDR1 and CDR2 are SGHRS and YFSETQ. The V gene end was trimmed by 3 bases and the J gene end by 3 bases; junction bases not matched to a gene: 4. The DNA of the CDR3 is TGCGCCAGCAGCTCCCCGGACAGGGAAGAGACCCAGTACTTC. Amino acids: CASSSPDREETQYF.

The table lists this clone with a few counts. V gene TRBV7-2 combines with J gene TRBJ2-7; D perhaps matches TRBD2 (6 bases). The CDR3 is 15 residues long. Trimming left V 5 bases short and J 2 bases short, with 16 bases between. Germline CDR1 and CDR2: SGHTA and FQGNSA. For the CDR3, the DNA is TGTGCCAGCAGCCGAGCCCGGGGGATGACCTACGAGCAGTACTTC. Its translation is CASSRARGMTYEQYF.

This chain joins TRBV30 and TRBJ2-7; D not certain. The CDR3 covers 10 residues. V was shortened by 1 base and J by 5 bases, with 3 bases between the two germline ends. Per the germline V gene, CDR1 is GTSNPN and CDR2 is SVGIG (reference sequence). The CDR3 region has the DNA TGTGCCTGGAGTGCTCACGAGCAGTACTTC. Its protein is CAWSAHEQYF.

CDR3 DNA: TGTGCCAGCACCTTAGGAGGGACAGGTCGGTACGAGCAGTACTTC. It translates to CASTLGGTGRYEQYF. The chain joins TRBV28 to TRBJ2-7, with 8 bases fitting TRBD1. Unmatched junction bases numbered 12, after V lost 7 bases and J lost 4 bases. The CDR3 is 15 residues long. CDR1 and CDR2 from the germline V gene are MDHEN and SYDVKM. The full variable domain, its missing parts supplied by reference TRBV28 and TRBJ2-7, is DVKVTQSSRYLVKRTGEKVFLECVQDMDHENMFWYRQDPGLGLRLIYFSYDVKMKEKGDIPEGYSVSREKKERFSLILESASTNQTSMYLCASTLGGTGRYEQYFGPGTRLTVT.

The chain carries TRBV2 and TRBJ2-7; 9 bases fit TRBD1. CDR1 is SNHLY, CDR2 FYNNEI, per germline. The CDR3 has 14 residues. J gave up 0 bases and V 7 bases, and 4 bases lay outside the gene matches. The chain's CDR3 is CASTGQGNSYEQYF. The CDR3 bases are TGTGCCAGCACGGGACAGGGTAACTCCTACGAGCAGTACTTC. Combining the CDR3 with reference TRBV2 and TRBJ2-7 gives the whole variable domain EPEVTQTPSHQVTQMGQEVILRCVPISNHLYFYWYRQILGQKVEFLVSFYNNEISEKSEIFDDQFSVERPDGSNFTLKIRSTKLEDSAMYFCASTGQGNSYEQYFGPGTRLTVT.

V usage is TRBV7-2 and J usage is TRBJ2-1, with TRBD2 matching over 7 bases. CDR1 is SGHTA, CDR2 FQGNSA, per germline. J was trimmed by 10 bases and V by 2 bases; bases with no gene match: 14. The CDR3 totals 16 residues. The CDR3 DNA is TGTGCCAGCAGCTTAATAAGACCGAGGGGAGGGCCCGAGCAGTTCTTC. Translated, it gives CASSLIRPRGGPEQFF.

The chain uses TRBV30 and TRBJ2-3; D perhaps matches TRBD2 (5 bases). The CDR3 loop spans 15 amino acids. Germline V gene lookup returns CDR1 GTSNPN and CDR2 SVGIG (reference sequence). The V end lost 3 bases, the J end lost 4 bases, and 17 bases lay between the germline ends. The CDR3 is CAWSLHGVGADTQYF. In nucleotides, the CDR3 is TGTGCCTGGAGCCTACACGGGGTGGGTGCAGATACGCAGTATTTT.

This chain's CDR3 is CASIGRAETQYF. The CDR3 DNA sequence: TGTGCCAGCATCGGCAGGGCCGAGACCCAGTACTTC. V is TRBV11-2 and J is TRBJ2-5; D is possibly TRBD1 (5 bases). Trimming removed 7 bases at V and 5 bases at J, with 11 bases between. CDR1 is SGHAT, CDR2 FQNNGV, per germline. The CDR3 totals 12 residues.

J is TRBJ1-1 and V is TRBV30; D is perhaps TRBD1 (5 bases). Germline V gene sequence: CDR1 GTSNPN, CDR2 SVGIG (reference sequence). This CDR3 region has 16 residues. V was trimmed by 5 bases and J by 6 bases, leaving 25 bases between them. Here the CDR3 reads CAWSYGRGGPRAEAFF. DNA of the CDR3: TGTGCCTGGTCATACGGCCGGGGGGGTCCTAGGGCTGAAGCTTTCTTT.